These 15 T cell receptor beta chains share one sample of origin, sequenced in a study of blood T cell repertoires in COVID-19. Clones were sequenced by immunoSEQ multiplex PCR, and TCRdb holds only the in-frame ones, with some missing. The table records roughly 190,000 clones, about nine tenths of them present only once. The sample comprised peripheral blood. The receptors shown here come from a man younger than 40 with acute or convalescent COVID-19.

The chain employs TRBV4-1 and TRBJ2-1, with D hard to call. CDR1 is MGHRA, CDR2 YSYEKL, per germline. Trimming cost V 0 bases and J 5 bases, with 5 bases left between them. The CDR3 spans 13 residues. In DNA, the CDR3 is TGCGCCAGCAGCCAAGAGAGAGACAATGAGCAGTTCTTC. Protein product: CASSQERDNEQFF.

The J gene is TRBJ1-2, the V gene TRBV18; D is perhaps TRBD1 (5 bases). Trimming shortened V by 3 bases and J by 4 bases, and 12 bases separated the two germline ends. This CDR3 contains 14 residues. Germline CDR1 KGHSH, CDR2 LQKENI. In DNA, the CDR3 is TGTGCCAGCTCACCGCAACAGGACCTCTATGGCTACACCTTC. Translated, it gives CASSPQQDLYGYTF.

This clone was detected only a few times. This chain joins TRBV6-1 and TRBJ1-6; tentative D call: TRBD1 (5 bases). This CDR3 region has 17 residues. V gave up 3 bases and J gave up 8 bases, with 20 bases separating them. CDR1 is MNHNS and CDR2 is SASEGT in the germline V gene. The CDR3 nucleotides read TGTGCCAGCAGTGACCCACCCGGGGGAGGTGGGGATTCACCCCTCCACTTT. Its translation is CASSDPPGGGGDSPLHF.

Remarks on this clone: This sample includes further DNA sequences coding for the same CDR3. The CDR3 reads CASSSDRGQETQYF. As DNA, the CDR3 is TGCGCCAGCAGCTCTGACAGGGGCCAAGAGACCCAGTACTTC. The gene calls are TRBV5-1 and TRBJ2-5, with 8 bases aligning to TRBD1. Germline V lookup: CDR1 SGHRS, CDR2 YFSETQ. The CDR3 is made up of 14 amino acids. V was pared by 3 bases and J by 1 base, with 2 bases of the junction left unmatched. The entire variable domain, with the rest obtained from reference TRBV5-1 and TRBJ2-5, is as follows: KAGVTQTPRYLIKTRGQQVTLSCSPISGHRSVSWYQQTPGQGLQFLFEYFSETQRNKGNFPGRFSGRQFSNSRSEMNVSTLELGDSALYLCASSSDRGQETQYFGPGTRLLVL.

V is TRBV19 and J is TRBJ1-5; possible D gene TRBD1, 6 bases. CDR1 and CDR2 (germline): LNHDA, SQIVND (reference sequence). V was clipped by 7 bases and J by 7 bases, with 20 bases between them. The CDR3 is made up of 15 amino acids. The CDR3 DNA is TGTGCCAGTACTCTTTCTACAGGGTTACGGCAGCCCCAGCATTTT. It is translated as CASTLSTGLRQPQHF. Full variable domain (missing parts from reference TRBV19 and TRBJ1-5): DGGITQSPKYLFRKEGQNVTLSCEQNLNHDAMYWYRQDPGQGLRLIYYSQIVNDFQKGDIAEGYSVSREKKESFPLTVTSAQKNPTAFYLCASTLSTGLRQPQHFGDGTRLSIL.

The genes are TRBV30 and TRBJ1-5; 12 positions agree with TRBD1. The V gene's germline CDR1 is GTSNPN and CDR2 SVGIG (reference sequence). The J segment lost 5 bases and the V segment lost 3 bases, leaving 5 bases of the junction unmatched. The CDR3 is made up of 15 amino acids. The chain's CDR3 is CAWSTGTGGDQPQHF. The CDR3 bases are TGTGCCTGGAGCACCGGGACAGGGGGCGATCAGCCCCAGCATTTT.

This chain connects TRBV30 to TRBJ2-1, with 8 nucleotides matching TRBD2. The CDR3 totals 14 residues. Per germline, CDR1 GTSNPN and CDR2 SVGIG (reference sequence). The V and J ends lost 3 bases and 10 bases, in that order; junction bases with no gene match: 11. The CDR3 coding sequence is TGTGCCTGGAGGCGTCAAGCGGGGGAGCGGGAGCAGTTCTTC. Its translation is CAWRRQAGEREQFF.

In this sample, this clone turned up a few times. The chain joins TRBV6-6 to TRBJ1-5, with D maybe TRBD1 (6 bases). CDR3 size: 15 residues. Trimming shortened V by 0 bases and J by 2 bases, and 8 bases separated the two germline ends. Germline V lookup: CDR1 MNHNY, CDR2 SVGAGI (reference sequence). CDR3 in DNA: TGTGCCAGCAGTTACTCATCAGGGGGCAATCAGCCCCAGCATTTT. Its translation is CASSYSSGGNQPQHF.

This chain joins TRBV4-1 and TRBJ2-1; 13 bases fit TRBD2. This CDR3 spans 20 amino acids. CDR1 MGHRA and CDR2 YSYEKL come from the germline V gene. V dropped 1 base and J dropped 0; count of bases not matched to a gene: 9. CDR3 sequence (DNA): TGCGCCAGCAGCCAAGTTTGGGGGACTAGCGGGATGAGCTCCTACAATGAGCAGTTCTTC. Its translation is CASSQVWGTSGMSSYNEQFF.

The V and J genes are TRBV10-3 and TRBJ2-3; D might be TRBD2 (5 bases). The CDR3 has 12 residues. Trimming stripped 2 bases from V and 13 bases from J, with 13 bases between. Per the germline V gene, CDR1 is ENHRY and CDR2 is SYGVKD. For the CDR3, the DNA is TGTGCCATCAGTGAGGTGACCGGGATTAAGTATTTT. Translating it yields CAISEVTGIKYF.

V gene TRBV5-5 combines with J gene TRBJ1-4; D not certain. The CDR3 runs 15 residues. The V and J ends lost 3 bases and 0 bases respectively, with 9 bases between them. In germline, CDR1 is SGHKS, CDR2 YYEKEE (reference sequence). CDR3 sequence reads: CASSSDFATNEKLFF. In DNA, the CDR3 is TGTGCCAGCAGCTCAGATTTTGCAACTAATGAAAAACTGTTTTTT.

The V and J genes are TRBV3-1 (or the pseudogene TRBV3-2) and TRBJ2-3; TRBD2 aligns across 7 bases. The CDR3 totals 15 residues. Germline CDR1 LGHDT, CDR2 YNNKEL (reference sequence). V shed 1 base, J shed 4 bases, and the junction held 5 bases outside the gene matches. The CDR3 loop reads CASSQVPGGADTQYF. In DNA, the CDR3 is TGTGCCAGCAGCCAAGTACCGGGGGGTGCAGATACGCAGTATTTT.

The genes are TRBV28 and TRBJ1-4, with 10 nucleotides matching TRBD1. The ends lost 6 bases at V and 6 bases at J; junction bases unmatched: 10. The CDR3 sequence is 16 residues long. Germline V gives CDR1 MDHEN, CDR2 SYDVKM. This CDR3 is CASSPPGQGPHEKLFF. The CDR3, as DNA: TGTGCCAGCAGCCCCCCGGGACAGGGGCCTCATGAAAAACTGTTTTTT.

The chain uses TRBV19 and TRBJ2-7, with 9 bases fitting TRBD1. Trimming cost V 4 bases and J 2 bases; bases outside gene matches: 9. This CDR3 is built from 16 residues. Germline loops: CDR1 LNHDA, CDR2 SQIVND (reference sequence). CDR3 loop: CASSTDAGTGTYEQYF. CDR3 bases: TGTGCCAGTAGTACAGACGCCGGGACAGGGACCTACGAGCAGTACTTC. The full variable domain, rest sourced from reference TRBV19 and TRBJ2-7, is DGGITQSPKYLFRKEGQNVTLSCEQNLNHDAMYWYRQDPGQGLRLIYYSQIVNDFQKGDIAEGYSVSREKKESFPLTVTSAQKNPTAFYLCASSTDAGTGTYEQYFGPGTRLTVT.

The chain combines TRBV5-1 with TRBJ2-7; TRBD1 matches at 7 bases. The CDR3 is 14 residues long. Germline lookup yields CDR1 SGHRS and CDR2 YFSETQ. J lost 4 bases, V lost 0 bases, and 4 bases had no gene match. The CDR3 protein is CASSLDRGLYEQYF. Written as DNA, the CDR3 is TGCGCCAGCAGCTTGGATAGGGGGCTGTACGAGCAGTACTTC.